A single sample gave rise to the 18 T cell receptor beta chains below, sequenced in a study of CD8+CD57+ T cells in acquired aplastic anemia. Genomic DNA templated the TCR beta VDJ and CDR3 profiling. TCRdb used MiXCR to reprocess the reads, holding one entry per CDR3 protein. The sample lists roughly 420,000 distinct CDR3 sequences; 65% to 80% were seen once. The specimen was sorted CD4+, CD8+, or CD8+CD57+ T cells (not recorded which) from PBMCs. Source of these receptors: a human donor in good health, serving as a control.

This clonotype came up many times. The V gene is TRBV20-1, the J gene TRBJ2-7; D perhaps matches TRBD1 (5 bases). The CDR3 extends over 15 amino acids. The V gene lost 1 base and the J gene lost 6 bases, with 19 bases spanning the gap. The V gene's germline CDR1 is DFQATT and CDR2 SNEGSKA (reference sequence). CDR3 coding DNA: TGCAGTGCTAGAGCGCGGCAGGGTACTTTCGGCGAGCAGTACTTC. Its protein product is CSARARQGTFGEQYF.

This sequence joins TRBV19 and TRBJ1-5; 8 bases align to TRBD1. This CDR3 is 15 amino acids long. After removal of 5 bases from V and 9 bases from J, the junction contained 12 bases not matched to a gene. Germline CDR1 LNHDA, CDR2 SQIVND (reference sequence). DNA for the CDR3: TGTGCCAGTAGTCTTGACAGGGGAGGTGATTCGCCCCAGCATTTT. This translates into CASSLDRGGDSPQHF.

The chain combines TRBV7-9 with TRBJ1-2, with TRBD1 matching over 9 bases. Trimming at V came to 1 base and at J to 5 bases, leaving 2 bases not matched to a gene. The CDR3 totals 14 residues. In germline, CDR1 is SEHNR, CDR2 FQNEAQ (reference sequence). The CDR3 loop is CASSLGGTGYGYTF. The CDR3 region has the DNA TGTGCCAGCAGCTTAGGGGGGACAGGGTATGGCTACACCTTC. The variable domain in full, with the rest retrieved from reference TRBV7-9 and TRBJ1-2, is DTGVSQNPRHKITKRGQNVTFRCDPISEHNRLYWYRQTLGQGPEFLTYFQNEAQLEKSRLLSDRFSAERPKGSFSTLEIQRTEQGDSAMYLCASSLGGTGYGYTFGSGTRLTVV.

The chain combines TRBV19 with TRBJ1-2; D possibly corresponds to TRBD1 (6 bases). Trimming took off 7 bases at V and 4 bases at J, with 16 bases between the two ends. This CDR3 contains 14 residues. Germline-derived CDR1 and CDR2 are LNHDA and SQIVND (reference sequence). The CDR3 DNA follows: TGTGCCAGTACCGGGGGCACTTATATCTATGGCTACACCTTC. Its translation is CASTGGTYIYGYTF.

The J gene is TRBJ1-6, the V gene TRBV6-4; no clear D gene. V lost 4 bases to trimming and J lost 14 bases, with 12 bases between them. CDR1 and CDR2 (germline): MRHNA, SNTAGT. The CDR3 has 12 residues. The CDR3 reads CASSGIPGTLHF. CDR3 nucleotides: TGTGCCAGCAGTGGAATACCCGGGACCCTCCACTTT.

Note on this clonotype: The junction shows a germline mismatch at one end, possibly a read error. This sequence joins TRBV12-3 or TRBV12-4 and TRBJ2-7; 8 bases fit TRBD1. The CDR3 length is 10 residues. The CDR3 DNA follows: TGTGCCAGCAGACCAGGGGGCAGTACCTTC. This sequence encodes CASRPGGSTF.

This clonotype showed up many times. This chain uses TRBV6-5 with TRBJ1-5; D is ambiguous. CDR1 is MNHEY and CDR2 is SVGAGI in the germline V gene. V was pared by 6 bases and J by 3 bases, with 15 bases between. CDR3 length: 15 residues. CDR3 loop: CASSPNPRVNQPQHF. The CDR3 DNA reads TGTGCCAGCAGCCCGAATCCCAGAGTCAATCAGCCCCAGCATTTT.

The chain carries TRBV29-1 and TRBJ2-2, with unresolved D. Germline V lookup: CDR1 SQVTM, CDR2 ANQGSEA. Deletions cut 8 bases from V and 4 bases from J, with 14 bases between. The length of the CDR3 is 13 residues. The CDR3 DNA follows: TGCAGCCGGCAGGTAGGTATCACCGGGGAGCTGTTTTTT. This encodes CSRQVGITGELFF.

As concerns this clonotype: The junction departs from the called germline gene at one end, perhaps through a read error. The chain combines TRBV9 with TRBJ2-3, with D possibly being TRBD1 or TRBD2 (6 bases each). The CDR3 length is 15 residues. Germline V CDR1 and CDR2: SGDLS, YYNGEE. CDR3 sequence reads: CASSVAMGGMGANVF. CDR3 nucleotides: TGTGCCAGCAGCGTAGCGATGGGGGGCATGGGGGCCAACGTTTTT.

CDR3 residues: CASSHALVKTQYF. In nucleotides, the CDR3 is TGTGCCAGCAGCCACGCTTTGGTCAAGACCCAGTACTTC. This chain connects TRBV11-2 to TRBJ2-5; D gene uncertain. The V end was cut by 5 bases, the J end by 6 bases, with 13 bases between. This CDR3 has 13 residues. In germline, CDR1 is SGHAT, CDR2 FQNNGV.

The CDR3 bases are TGTGCCAGCACCAGAGATCTTAGCGGGGACTATGGCTACACCTTC. It codes for CASTRDLSGDYGYTF. The gene calls are TRBV6-2 or TRBV6-3 and TRBJ1-2; D remains unclear. V lost 7 bases to trimming and J lost 3 bases, with 18 bases between them. From germline, CDR1 is MNHEY and CDR2 SVGEGT. The CDR3 extends over 15 amino acids.

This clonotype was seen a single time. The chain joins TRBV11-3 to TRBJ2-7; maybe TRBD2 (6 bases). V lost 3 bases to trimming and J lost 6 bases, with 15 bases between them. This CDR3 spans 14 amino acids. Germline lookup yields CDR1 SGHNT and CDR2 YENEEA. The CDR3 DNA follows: TGTGCCAGCAGCTTCGGGAGTTTGCGGTTCGAGCAGTACTTC. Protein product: CASSFGSLRFEQYF.

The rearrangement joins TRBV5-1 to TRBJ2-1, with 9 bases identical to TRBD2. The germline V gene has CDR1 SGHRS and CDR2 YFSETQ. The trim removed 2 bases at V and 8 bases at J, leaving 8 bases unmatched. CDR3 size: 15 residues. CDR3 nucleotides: TGCGCCAGCAGCTTAGGCGGGGGGGAGCTCTATGAGCAGTTCTTC. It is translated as CASSLGGGELYEQFF.

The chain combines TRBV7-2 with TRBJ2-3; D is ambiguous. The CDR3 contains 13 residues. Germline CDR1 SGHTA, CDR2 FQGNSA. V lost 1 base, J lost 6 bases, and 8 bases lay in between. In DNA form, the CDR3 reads TGTGCCAGCAGCTTAGTCGGCAGCGATACGCAGTATTTT. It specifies CASSLVGSDTQYF.

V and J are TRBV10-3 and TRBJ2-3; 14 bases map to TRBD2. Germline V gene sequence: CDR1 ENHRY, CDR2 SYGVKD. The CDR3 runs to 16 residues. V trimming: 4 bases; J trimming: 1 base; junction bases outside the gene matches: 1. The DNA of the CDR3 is TGTGCCATCAGTGCGGGACTAGCGGGGGGCACAGATACGCAGTATTTT. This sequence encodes CAISAGLAGGTDTQYF.

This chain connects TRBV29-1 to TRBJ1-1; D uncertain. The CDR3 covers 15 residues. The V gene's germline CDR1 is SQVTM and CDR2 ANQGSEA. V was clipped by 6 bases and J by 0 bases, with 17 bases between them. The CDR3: CSVIPTSSMNTEAFF. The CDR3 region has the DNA TGCAGCGTGATCCCGACATCCTCAATGAACACTGAAGCTTTCTTT.

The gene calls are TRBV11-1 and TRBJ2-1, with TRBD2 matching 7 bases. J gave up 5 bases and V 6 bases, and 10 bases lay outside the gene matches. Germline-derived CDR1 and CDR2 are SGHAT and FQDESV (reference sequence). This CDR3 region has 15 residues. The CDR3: CASSRRGTRDNEQFF. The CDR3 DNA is TGTGCCAGCAGTAGGCGGGGGACCCGCGACAATGAGCAGTTCTTC.

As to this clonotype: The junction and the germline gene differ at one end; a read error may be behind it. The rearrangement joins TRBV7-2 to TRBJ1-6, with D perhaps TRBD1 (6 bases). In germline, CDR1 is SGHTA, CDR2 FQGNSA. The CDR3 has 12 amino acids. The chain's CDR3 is CSSSLRGPPLHF. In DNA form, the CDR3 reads TGTAGCAGCAGCCTCAGGGGTCCACCCCTCCACTTT.